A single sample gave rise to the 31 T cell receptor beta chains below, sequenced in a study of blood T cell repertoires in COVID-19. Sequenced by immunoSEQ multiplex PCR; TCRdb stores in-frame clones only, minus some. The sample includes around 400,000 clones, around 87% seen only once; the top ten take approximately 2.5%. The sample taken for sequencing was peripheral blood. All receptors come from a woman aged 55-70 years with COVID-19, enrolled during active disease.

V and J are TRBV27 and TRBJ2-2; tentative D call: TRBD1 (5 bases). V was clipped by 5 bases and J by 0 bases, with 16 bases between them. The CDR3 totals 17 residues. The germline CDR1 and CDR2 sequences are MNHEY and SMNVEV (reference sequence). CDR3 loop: CASSETALFANTGELFF. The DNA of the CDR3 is TGTGCCAGCAGTGAGACAGCGCTGTTCGCGAACACCGGGGAGCTGTTTTTT.

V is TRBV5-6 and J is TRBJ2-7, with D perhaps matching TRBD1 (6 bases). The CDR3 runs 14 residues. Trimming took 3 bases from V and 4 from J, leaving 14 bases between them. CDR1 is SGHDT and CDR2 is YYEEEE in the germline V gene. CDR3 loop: CASSSSGTNYEQYF. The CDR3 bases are TGTGCCAGCAGCTCATCCGGGACAAATTACGAGCAGTACTTC.

The CDR3 bases are TGTGCCTGGAGCGGACAATACAATGAGCAGTTCTTC. It is translated as CAWSGQYNEQFF. This rearrangement joins TRBV30 to TRBJ2-1, with a weak D call TRBD1 (5 bases). Trimming took off 3 bases at V and 4 bases at J, with 7 bases between the two ends. Germline loops: CDR1 GTSNPN, CDR2 SVGIG (reference sequence). CDR3 length: 12 residues.

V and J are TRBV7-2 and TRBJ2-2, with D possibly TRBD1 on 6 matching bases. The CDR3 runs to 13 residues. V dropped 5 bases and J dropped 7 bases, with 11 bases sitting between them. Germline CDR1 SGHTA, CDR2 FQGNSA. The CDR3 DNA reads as TGTGCCAGCAGCACCAGGGGCGTCGGGGAGCTGTTTTTT. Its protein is CASSTRGVGELFF.

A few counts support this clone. The chain's CDR3 is CASSLGNSKYTEAFF. CDR3 nucleotide sequence: TGTGCCAGCAGCTTAGGTAACAGCAAATACACTGAAGCTTTCTTT. The gene calls are TRBV7-3 and TRBJ1-1, with D unresolved. V lost 2 bases to trimming and J lost 3 bases, with 13 bases between them. CDR1 and CDR2 (germline): SGHTA, FQGTGA. This CDR3 comprises 15 residues.

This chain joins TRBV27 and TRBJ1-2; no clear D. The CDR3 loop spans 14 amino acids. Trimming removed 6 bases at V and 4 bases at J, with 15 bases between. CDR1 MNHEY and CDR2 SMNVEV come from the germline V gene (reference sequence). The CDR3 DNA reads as TGTGCCAGCAGGGCCTGGAGCCCGGCCTATGGCTACACCTTC. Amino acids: CASRAWSPAYGYTF.

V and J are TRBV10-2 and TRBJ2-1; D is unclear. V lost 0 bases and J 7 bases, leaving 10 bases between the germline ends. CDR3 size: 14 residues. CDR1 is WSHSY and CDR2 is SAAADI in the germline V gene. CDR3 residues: CASSESGLRNEQFF. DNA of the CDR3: TGCGCCAGCAGTGAGTCGGGCCTGCGAAATGAGCAGTTCTTC.

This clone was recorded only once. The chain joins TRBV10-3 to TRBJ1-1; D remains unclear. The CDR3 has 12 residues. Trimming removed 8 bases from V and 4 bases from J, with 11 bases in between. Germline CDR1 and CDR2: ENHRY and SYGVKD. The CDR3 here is CAISGWSTEAFF. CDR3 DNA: TGTGCCATCTCGGGGTGGAGCACTGAAGCTTTCTTT.

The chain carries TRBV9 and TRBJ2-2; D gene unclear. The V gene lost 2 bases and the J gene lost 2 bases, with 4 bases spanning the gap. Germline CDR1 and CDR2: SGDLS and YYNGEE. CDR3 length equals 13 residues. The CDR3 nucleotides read TGTGCCAGCAGCGTGCGAAACACCGGGGAGCTGTTTTTT. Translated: CASSVRNTGELFF.

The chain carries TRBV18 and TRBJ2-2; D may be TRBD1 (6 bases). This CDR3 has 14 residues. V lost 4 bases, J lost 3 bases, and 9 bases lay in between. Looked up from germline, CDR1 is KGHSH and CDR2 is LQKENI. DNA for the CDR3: TGTGCCAGCTCACAGGACAGTTACACCGGGGAGCTGTTTTTT. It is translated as CASSQDSYTGELFF.

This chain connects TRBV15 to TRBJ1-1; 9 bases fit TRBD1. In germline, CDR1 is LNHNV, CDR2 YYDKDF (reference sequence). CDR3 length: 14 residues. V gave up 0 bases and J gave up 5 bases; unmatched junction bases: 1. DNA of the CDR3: TGTGCCACCAGCAGAGAGGGGACAGGGACTGAAGCTTTCTTT. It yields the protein CATSREGTGTEAFF.

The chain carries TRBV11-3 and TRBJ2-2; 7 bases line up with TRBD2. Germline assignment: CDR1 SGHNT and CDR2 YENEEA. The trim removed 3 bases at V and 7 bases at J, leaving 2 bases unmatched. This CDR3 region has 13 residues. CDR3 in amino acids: CASSLTSFGELFF. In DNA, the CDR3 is TGTGCCAGCAGCTTGACTAGCTTCGGGGAGCTGTTTTTT.

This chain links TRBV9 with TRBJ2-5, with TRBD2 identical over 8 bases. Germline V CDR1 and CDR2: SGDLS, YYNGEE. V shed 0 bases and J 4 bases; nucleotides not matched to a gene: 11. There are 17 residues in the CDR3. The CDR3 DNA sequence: TGTGCCAGCAGCGTAGGGGTGTTAGCGGGAAGGGGAGAGACCCAGTACTTC. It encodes CASSVGVLAGRGETQYF.

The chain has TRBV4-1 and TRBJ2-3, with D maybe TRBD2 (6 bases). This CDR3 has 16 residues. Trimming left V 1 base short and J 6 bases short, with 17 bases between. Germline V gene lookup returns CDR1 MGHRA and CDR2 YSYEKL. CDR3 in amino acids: CASSQVGDSSFDTQYF. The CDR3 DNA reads TGCGCCAGCAGCCAAGTTGGGGACTCGTCCTTTGATACGCAGTATTTT.

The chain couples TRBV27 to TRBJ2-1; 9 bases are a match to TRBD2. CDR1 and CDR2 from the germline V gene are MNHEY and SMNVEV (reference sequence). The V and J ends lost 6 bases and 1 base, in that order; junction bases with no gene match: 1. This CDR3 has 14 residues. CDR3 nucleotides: TGTGCCAGCAGGCGGGGGGGGTCCTACAATGAGCAGTTCTTC. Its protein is CASRRGGSYNEQFF.

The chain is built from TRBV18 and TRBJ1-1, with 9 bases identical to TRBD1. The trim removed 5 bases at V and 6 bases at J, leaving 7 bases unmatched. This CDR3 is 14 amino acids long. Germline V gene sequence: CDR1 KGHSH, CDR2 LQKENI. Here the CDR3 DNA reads TGTGCCAGCTCATCCTTGGACAGGGGTGCTGAAGCTTTCTTT. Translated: CASSSLDRGAEAFF.

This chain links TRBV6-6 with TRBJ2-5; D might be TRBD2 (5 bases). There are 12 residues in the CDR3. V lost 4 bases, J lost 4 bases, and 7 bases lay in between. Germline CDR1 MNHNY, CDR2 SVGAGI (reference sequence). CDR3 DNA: TGTGCCAGCAGTTCTGGGAGAGAGACCCAGTACTTC. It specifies CASSSGRETQYF.

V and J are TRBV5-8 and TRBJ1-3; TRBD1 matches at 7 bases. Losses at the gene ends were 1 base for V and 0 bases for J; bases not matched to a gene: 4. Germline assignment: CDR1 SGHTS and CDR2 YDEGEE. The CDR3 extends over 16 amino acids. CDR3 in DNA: TGTGCCAGCAGCTTGCCAAACAGGGGCTCTGGAAACACCATATATTTT. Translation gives CASSLPNRGSGNTIYF.

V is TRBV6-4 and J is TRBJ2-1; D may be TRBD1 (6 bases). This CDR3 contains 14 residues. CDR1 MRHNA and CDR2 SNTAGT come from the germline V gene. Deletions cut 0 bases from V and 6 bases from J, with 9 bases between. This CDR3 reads CASSDSPGANEQFF. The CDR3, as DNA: TGTGCCAGCAGTGACTCGCCAGGGGCCAATGAGCAGTTCTTC.

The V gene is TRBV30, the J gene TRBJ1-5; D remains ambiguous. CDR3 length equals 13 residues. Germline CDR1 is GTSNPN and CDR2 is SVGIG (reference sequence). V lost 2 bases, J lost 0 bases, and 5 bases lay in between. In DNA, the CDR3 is TGTGCCTGGAGTTTACATAGCAATCAGCCCCAGCATTTT. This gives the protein CAWSLHSNQPQHF.

The CDR3 protein is CASSTGGKQDTEAFF. The CDR3 coding sequence is TGTGCCAGTTCGACAGGGGGGAAGCAGGACACTGAAGCTTTCTTT. The rearrangement uses TRBV19 and TRBJ1-1; 9 positions match TRBD1. This CDR3 contains 15 residues. Germline V gene sequence: CDR1 LNHDA, CDR2 SQIVND (reference sequence). The junction had 10 bases not matched to a gene; V was cut back by 8 bases and J by 3 bases.

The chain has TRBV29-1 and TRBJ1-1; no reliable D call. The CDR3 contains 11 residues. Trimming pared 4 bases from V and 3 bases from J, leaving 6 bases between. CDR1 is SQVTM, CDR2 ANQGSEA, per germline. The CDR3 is CSVGSYTEAFF. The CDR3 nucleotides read TGCAGCGTTGGCAGTTACACTGAAGCTTTCTTT.

The DNA of the CDR3 is TGTGCCAGCAGTGAAGGTATCGGGGGACCGGGCGATGGCTACACCTTC. This sequence encodes CASSEGIGGPGDGYTF. The chain carries TRBV6-1 and TRBJ1-2, with D perhaps TRBD1 (5 bases). The ends were cut back, 1 base at V and 6 bases at J, with 18 bases in the middle. The germline gives CDR1 MNHNS, CDR2 SASEGT. CDR3 size: 16 residues.

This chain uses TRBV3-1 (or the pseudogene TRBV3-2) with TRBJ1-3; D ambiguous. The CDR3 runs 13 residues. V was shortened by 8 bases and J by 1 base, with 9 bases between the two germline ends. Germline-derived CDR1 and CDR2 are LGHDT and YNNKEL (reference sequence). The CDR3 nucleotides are TGTGCCAGCTGGCCCGGGTCTGGAAACACCATATATTTT. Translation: CASWPGSGNTIYF.

This CDR3 reads CASSLQVGGAEETQYF. CDR3 nucleotides: TGCGCCAGCAGCTTGCAGGTCGGGGGGGCGGAAGAGACCCAGTACTTC. The chain couples TRBV5-1 to TRBJ2-5, with TRBD2 matching 8 bases. This CDR3 region has 16 residues. Germline CDR1 SGHRS, CDR2 YFSETQ. V shed 1 base, J shed 3 bases, and the junction held 8 bases outside the gene matches. Complete variable domain (other parts from reference TRBV5-1 and TRBJ2-5): KAGVTQTPRYLIKTRGQQVTLSCSPISGHRSVSWYQQTPGQGLQFLFEYFSETQRNKGNFPGRFSGRQFSNSRSEMNVSTLELGDSALYLCASSLQVGGAEETQYFGPGTRLLVL.

The CDR3 DNA reads TGTGCCAGCAGCTTAGGAGGGTGGGGCACTGAAGCTTTCTTT. It translates to CASSLGGWGTEAFF. The chain uses TRBV7-6 and TRBJ1-1; unclear D gene. Germline V gives CDR1 SGHVS, CDR2 FNYEAQ. The CDR3 loop spans 14 amino acids. V lost 1 base, J lost 4 bases, and 10 bases lay in between.

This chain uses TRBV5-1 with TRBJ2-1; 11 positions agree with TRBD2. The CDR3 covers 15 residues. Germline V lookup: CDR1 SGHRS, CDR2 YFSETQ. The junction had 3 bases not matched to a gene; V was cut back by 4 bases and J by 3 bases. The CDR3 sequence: CASSELAGGYNEQFF. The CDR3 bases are TGCGCCAGCAGCGAGCTAGCGGGGGGCTACAATGAGCAGTTCTTC. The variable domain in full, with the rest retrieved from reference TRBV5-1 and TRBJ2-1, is KAGVTQTPRYLIKTRGQQVTLSCSPISGHRSVSWYQQTPGQGLQFLFEYFSETQRNKGNFPGRFSGRQFSNSRSEMNVSTLELGDSALYLCASSELAGGYNEQFFGPGTRLTVL.

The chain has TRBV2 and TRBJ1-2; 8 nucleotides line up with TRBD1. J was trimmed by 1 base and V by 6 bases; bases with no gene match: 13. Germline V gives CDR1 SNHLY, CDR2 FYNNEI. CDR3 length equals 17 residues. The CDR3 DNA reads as TGTGCCAGCAGCGGCGGACAGGGTGAGGGGGGTAACTATGGCTACACCTTC. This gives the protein CASSGGQGEGGNYGYTF.

The CDR3 DNA follows: TGTGCCAGCAGCCAAGATTCGGGGACTGGAAACACCATATATTTT. Translation gives CASSQDSGTGNTIYF. The chain links TRBV3-1 (or the pseudogene TRBV3-2) to TRBJ1-3; D unclear. Per the germline V gene, CDR1 is LGHDT and CDR2 is YNNKEL (reference sequence). With 0 bases removed from V and 2 bases from J, the gap between germline ends came to 8 bases. The CDR3 is made up of 15 amino acids.

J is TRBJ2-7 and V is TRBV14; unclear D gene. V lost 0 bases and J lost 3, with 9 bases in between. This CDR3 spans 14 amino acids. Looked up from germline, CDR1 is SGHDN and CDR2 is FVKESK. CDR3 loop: CASSQDLRVYEQYF. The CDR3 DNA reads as TGTGCCAGCAGCCAAGATCTTCGGGTCTACGAGCAGTACTTC.

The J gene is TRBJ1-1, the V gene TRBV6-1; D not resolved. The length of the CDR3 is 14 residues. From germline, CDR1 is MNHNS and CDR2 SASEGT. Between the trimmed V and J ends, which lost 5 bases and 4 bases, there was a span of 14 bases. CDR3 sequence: CASSFSISGTEAFF. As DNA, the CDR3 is TGTGCCAGCAGTTTTTCAATATCGGGCACTGAAGCTTTCTTT.